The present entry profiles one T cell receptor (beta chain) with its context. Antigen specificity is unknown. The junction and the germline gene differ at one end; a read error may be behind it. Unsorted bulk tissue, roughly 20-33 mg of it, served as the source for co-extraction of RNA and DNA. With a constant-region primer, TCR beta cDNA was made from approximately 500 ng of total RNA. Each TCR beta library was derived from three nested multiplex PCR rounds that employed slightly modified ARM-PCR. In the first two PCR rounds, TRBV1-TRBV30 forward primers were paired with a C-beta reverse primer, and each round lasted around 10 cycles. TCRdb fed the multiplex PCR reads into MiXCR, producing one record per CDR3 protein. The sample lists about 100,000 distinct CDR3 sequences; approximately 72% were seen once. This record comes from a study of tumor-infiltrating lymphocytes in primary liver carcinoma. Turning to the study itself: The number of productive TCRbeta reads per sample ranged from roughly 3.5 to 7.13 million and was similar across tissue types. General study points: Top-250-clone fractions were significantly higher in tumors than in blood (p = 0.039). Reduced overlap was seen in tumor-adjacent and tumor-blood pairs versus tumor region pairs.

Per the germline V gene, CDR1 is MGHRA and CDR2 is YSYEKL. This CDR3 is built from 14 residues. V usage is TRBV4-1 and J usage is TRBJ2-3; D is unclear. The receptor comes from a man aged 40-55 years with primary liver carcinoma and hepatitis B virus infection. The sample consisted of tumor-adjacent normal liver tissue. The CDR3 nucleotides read TGTGCCGGCAGCCAAGACCAATTGGCAGATACGCAGTATTTT. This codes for CAGSQDQLADTQYF.